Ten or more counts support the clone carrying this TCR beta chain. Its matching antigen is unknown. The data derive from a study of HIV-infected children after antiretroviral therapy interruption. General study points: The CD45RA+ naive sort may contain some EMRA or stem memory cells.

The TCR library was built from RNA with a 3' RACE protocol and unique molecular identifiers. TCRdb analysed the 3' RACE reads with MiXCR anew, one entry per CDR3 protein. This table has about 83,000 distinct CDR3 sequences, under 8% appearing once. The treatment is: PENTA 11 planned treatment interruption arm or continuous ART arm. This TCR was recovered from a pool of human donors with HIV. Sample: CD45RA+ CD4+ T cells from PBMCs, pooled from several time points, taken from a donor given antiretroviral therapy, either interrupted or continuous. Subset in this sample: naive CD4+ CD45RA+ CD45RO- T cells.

The CDR3 spells CASSLVGQGAGDTQYF. In DNA form, the CDR3 reads TGCGCCAGCAGCTTGGTCGGACAGGGGGCCGGAGATACGCAGTATTTT. The chain employs TRBV5-1 and TRBJ2-3; 11 bases fit TRBD1. This CDR3 comprises 16 residues. Germline V gives CDR1 SGHRS, CDR2 YFSETQ. Trimming took 0 bases from V and 5 from J; bases not matched to a gene: 5.